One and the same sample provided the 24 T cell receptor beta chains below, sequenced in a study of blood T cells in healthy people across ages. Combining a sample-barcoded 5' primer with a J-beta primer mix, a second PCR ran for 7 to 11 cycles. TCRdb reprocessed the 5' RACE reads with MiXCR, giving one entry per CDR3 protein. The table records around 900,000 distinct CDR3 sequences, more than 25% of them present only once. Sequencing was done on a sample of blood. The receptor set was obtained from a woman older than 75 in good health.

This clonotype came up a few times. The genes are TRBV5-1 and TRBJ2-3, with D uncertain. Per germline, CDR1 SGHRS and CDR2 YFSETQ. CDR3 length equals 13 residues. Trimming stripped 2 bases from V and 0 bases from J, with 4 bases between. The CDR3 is CASSFSSTDTQYF. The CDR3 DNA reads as TGCGCCAGCAGCTTTTCTAGCACAGATACGCAGTATTTT.

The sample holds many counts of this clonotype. The CDR3 spells CASSPQGTVRSYEQYF. CDR3 DNA: TGTGCCAGCAGTCCCCAAGGGACAGTCCGCTCCTACGAGCAGTACTTC. This chain links TRBV12-3 or TRBV12-4 with TRBJ2-7; 7 bases match TRBD1. The V and J ends lost 5 bases and 0 bases, in that order; junction bases with no gene match: 10. The CDR3 sequence is 16 residues long.

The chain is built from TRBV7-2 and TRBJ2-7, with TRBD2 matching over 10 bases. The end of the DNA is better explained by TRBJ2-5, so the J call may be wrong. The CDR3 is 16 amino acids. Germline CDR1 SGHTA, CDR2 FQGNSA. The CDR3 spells CASSLSRHSGRETQYF. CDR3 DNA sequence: TGTGCCAGCAGCTTGAGTCGACATAGCGGGAGGGAGACCCAGTACTTC.

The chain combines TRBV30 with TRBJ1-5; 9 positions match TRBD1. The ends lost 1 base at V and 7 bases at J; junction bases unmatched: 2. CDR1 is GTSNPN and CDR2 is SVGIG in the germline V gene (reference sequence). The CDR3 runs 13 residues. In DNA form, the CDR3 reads TGTGCCTGGAGTGACAGGGGGCAACAGCCCCAGCATTTT. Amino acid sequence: CAWSDRGQQPQHF.

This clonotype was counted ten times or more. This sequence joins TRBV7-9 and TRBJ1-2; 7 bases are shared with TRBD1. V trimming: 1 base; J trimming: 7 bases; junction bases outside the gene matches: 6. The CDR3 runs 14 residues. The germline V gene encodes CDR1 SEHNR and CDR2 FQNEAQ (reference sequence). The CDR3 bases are TGTGCCAGCAGCTTAGAGGGACAGATTATTGGCTACACCTTC. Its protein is CASSLEGQIIGYTF.

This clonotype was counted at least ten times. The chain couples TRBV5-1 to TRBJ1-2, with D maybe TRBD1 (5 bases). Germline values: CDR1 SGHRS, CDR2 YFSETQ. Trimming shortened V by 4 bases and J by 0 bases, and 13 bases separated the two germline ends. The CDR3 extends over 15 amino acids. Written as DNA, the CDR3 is TGCGCCAGCAGCAAGGGACTGCCAGCTAACTATGGCTACACCTTC. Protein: CASSKGLPANYGYTF.

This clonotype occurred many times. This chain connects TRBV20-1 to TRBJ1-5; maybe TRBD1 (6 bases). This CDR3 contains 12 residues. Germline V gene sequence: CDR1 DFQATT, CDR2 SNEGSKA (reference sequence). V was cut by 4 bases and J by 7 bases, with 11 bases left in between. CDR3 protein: CSANGGGQPQHF. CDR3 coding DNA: TGCAGTGCTAACGGGGGCGGGCAGCCCCAGCATTTT.

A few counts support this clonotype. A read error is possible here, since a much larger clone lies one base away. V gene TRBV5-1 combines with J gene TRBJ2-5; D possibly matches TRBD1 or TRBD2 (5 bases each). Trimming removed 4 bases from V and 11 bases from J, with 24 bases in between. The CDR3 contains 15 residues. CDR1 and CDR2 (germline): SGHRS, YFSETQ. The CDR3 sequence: CASSRDPGSYNEQYF. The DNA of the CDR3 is TGCGCCAGCAGCCGGGACCCGGGATCCTACAATGAGCAGTACTTC.

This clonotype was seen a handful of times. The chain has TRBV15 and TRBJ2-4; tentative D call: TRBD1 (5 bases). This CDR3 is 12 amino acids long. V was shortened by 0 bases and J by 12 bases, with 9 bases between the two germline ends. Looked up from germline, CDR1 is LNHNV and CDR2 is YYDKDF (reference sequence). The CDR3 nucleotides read TGTGCCACCAGCAGAGATTCTGACAGTCAGTACTTC. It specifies CATSRDSDSQYF.

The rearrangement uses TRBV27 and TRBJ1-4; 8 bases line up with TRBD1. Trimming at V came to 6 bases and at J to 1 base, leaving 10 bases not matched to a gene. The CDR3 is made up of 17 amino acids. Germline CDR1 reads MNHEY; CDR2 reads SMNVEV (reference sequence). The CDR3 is CASSRSQGAITNEKLFF. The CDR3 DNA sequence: TGTGCCAGCAGCCGCTCCCAGGGGGCGATAACTAATGAAAAACTGTTTTTT.

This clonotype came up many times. The CDR3: CASSSYRTPRRGETQYF. In nucleotides, the CDR3 is TGTGCCAGCAGCTCGTACCGGACACCTAGACGAGGAGAGACCCAGTACTTC. The V call is TRBV5-5, the J call TRBJ2-5, with D possibly TRBD1 on 5 matching bases. Trimming shortened V by 3 bases and J by 4 bases, and 22 bases separated the two germline ends. The CDR3 extends over 17 amino acids. Germline assignment: CDR1 SGHKS and CDR2 YYEKEE (reference sequence).

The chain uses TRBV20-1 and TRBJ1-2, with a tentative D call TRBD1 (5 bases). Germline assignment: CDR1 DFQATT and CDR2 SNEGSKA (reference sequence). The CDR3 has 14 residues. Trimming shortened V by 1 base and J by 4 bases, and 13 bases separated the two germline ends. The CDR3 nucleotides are TGCAGTGCTAGAGCCGAGGGGCGCGGCTATGGCTACACCTTC. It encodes CSARAEGRGYGYTF.

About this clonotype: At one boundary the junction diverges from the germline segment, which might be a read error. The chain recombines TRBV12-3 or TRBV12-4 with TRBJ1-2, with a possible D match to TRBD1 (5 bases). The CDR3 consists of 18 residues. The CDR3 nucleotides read TGCGCCAGCAGTTTAGGGGCCGGATGGGCAGGAGCCTCTATCGGCTACACCTTC. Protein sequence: CASSLGAGWAGASIGYTF.

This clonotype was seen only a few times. This CDR3 reads CASSYTRGVNTGELFF. In nucleotides, the CDR3 is TGTGCCAGCAGCTATACTCGCGGGGTAAACACCGGGGAGCTGTTTTTT. The chain links TRBV6-2 or TRBV6-3 to TRBJ2-2, with D perhaps matching TRBD2 (6 bases). The CDR3 consists of 16 residues. V was pared by 6 bases and J by 2 bases, with 16 bases between. Germline V gene lookup returns CDR1 MNHEY and CDR2 SVGEGT.

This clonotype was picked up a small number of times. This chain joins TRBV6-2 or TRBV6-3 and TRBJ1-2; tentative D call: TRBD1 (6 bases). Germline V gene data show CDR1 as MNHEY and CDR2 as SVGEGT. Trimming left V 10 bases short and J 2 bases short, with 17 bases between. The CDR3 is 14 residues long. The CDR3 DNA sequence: TGTGCCACCTCGATGGCGCAGGGGAACTATGGCTACACCTTC. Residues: CATSMAQGNYGYTF.

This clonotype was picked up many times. The CDR3 here is CASSPLTGLTTEAFF. In DNA, the CDR3 is TGTGCCAGCAGTCCACTCACGGGGCTGACCACTGAAGCTTTCTTT. J is TRBJ1-1 and V is TRBV5-5, with a possible D match to TRBD1 (5 bases). Between the trimmed V and J ends, which lost 5 bases and 4 bases, there was a span of 18 bases. The CDR3 runs to 15 residues. CDR1 is SGHKS, CDR2 YYEKEE, per germline (reference sequence).

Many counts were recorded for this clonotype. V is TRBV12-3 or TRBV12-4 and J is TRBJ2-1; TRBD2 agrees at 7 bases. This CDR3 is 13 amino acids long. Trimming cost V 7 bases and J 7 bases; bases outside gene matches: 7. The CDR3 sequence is CASTSGGRNEQFF. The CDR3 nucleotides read TGTGCCAGCACTAGCGGTGGGAGGAATGAGCAGTTCTTC.

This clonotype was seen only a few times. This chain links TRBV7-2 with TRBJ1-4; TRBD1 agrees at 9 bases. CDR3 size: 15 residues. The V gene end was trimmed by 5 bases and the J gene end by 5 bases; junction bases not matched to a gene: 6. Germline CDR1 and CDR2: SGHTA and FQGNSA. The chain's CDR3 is CASSHRQGGNEKLFF. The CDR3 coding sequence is TGTGCCAGCAGCCACCGACAGGGGGGAAATGAAAAACTGTTTTTT.

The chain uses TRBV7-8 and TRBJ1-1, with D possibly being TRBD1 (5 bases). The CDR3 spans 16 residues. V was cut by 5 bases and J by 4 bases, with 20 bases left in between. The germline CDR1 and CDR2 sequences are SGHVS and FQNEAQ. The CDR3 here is CASSPDLGGRITEAFF. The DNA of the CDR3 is TGTGCCAGCAGCCCGGATTTGGGGGGAAGAATCACTGAAGCTTTCTTT.

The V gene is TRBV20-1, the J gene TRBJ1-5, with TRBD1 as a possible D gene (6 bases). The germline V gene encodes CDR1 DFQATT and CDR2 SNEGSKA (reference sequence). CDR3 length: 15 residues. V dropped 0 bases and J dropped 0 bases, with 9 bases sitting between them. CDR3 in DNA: TGCAGTGCTAGAGAGGGACAATATAGCAATCAGCCCCAGCATTTT. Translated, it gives CSAREGQYSNQPQHF.

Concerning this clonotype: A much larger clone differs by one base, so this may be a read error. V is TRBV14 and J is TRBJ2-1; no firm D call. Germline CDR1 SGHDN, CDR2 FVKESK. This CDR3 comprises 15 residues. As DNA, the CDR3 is TGTGCCGGCAGCCCCCTCGGTAGCTCCTACAATGAGCAGTTCTTC. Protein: CAGSPLGSSYNEQFF.

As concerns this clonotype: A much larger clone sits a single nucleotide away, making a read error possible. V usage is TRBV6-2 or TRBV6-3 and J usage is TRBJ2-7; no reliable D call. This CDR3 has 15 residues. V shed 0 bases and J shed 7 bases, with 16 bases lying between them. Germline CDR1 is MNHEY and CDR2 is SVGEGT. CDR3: CASSYSTGTYNEQYF. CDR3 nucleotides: TGTGCCAGCAGTTACTCCACCGGTACCTACAATGAGCAGTACTTC.

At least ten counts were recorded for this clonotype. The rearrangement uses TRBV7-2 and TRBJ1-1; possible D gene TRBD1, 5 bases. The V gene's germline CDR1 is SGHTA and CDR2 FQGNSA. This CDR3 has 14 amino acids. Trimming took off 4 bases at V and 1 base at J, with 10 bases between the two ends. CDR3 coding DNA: TGTGCCAGCAGCTCTAGTGGGGGGAACACTGAAGCTTTCTTT. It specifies CASSSSGGNTEAFF.

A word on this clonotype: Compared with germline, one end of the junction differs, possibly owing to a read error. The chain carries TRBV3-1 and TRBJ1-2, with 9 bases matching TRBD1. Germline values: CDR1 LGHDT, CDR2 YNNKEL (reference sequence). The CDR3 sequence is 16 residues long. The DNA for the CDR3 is TGTACCAGCAGCCCTCCGGGACAGGGAACAATCTATGGCTACACCTTC. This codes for CTSSPPGQGTIYGYTF.